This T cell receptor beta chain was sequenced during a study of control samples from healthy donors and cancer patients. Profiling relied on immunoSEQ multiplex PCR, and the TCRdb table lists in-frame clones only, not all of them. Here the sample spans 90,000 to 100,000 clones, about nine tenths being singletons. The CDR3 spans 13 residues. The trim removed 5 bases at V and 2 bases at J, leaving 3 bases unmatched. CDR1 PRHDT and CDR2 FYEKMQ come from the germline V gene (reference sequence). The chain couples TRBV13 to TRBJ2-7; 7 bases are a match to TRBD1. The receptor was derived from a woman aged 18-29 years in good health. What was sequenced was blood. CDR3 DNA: TGTGCCAGCAGCCGGGACAGCCCCTACGAGCAGTACTTC. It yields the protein CASSRDSPYEQYF.